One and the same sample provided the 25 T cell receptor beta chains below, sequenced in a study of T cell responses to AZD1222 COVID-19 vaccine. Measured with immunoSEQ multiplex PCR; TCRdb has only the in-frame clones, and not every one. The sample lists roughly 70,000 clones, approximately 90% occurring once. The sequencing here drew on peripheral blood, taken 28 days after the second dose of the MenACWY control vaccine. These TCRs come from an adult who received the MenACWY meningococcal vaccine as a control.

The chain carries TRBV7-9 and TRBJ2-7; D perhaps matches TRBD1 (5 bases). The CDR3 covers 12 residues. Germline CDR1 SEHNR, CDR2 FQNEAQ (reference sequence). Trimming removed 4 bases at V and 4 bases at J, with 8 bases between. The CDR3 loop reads CASSSTVYEQYF. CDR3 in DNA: TGTGCCAGCAGCTCGACAGTGTACGAGCAGTACTTC.

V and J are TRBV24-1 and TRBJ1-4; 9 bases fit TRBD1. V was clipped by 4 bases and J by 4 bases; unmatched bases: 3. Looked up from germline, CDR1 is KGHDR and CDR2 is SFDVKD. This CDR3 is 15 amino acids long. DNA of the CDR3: TGTGCCACCAGTGAACCGGGACAGGGTAATGAAAAACTGTTTTTT. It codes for CATSEPGQGNEKLFF.

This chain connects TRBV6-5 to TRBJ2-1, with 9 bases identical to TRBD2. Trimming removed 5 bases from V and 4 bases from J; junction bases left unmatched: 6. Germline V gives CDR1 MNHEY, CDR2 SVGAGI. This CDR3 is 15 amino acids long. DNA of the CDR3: TGTGCCAGCAGTCCTAGCGGGAACCCTTACAATGAGCAGTTCTTC. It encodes CASSPSGNPYNEQFF.

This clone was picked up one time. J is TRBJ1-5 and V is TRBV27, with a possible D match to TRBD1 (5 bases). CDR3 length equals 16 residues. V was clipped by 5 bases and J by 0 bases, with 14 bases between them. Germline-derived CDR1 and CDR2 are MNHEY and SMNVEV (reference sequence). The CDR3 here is CASSARRGISNQPQHF. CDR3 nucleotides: TGTGCCAGCAGTGCCCGGAGGGGTATTAGCAATCAGCCCCAGCATTTT.

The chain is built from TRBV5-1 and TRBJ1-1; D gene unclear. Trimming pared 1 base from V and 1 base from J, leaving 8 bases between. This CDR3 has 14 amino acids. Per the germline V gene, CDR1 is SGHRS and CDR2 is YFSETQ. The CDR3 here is CASSLIFPNTEAFF. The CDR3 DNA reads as TGCGCCAGCAGCTTGATTTTTCCGAACACTGAAGCTTTCTTT.

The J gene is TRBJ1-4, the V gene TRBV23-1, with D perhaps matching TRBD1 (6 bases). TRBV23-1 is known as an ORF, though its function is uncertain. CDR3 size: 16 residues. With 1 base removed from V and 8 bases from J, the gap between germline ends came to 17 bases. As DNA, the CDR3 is TGCGCCAGCAGTCAATTACGAGGACAGAGGGGGGAAAAACTGTTTTTT. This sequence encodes CASSQLRGQRGEKLFF.

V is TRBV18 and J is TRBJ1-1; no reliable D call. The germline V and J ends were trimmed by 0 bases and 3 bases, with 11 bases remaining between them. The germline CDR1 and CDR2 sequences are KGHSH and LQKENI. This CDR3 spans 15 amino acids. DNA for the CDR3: TGTGCCAGCTCACCACCTTCTATCAGCGACACTGAAGCTTTCTTT. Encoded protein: CASSPPSISDTEAFF.

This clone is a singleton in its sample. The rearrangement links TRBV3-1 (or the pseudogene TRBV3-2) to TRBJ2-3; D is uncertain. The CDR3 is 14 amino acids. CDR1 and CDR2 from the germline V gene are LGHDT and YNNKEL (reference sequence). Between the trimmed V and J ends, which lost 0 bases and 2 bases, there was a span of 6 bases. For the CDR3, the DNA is TGTGCCAGCAGCCAAGATCCGTCCACAGATACGCAGTATTTT. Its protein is CASSQDPSTDTQYF.

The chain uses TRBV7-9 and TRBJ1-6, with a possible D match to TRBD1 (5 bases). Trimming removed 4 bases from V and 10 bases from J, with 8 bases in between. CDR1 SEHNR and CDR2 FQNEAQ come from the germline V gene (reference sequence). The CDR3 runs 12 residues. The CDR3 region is CASSSRQSPLHF. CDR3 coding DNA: TGTGCCAGCAGCTCTCGACAGTCACCCCTCCACTTT.

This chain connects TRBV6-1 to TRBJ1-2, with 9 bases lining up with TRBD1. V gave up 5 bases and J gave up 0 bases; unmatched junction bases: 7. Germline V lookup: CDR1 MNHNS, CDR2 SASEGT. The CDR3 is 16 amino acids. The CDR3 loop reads CASSQGTGTTNYGYTF. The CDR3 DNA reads TGTGCCAGCAGTCAAGGGACAGGGACAACTAACTATGGCTACACCTTC.

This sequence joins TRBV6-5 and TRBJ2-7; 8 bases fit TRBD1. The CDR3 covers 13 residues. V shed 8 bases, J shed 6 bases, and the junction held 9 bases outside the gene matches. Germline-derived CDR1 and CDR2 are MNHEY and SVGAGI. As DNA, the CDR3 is TGTGCCAGCGCCTTCGGACAGGGCAGCGAGCAGTACTTC. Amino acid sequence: CASAFGQGSEQYF.

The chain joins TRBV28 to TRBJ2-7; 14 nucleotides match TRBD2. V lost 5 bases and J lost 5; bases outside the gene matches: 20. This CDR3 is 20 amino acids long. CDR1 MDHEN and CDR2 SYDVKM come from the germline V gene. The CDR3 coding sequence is TGTGCCAGCAGTCTACAAAGAAGACTAGCGGGAGGGATTGCCAAGCACGAGCAGTACTTC. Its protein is CASSLQRRLAGGIAKHEQYF.

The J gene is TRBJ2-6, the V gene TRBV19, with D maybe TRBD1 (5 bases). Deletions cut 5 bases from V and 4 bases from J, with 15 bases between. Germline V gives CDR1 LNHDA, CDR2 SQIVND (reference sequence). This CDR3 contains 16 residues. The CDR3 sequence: CASSGNWGSGANVLTF. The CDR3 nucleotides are TGTGCCAGTAGTGGCAATTGGGGCTCGGGGGCCAACGTCCTGACTTTC.

The CDR3 bases are TGCGCCAGCGGTGTGTCTAGCGGGACTTACGAGCAGTACTTC. Translated, it gives CASGVSSGTYEQYF. The chain recombines TRBV5-1 with TRBJ2-7, with 9 nucleotides matching TRBD2. After removal of 7 bases from V and 4 bases from J, the junction contained 9 bases not matched to a gene. Germline loops: CDR1 SGHRS, CDR2 YFSETQ. There are 14 residues in the CDR3.

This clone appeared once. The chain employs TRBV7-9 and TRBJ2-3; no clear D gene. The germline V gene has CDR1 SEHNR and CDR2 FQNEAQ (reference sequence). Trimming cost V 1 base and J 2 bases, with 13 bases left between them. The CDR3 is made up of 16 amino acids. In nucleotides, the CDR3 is TGTGCCAGCAGCTTAGGTCTGGGGAAGGTCACAGATACGCAGTATTTT. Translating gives CASSLGLGKVTDTQYF.

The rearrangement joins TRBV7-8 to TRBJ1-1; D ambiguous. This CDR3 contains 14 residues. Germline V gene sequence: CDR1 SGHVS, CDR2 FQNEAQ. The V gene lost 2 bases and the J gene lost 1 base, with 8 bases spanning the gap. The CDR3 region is CASSLNSANTEAFF. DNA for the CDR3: TGTGCCAGCAGCTTAAATTCGGCGAACACTGAAGCTTTCTTT.

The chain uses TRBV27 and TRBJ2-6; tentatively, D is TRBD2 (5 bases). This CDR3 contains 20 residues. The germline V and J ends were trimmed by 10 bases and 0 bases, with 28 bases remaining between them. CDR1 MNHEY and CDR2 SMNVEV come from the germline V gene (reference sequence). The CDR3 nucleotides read TGTGCCACCGCTCTGGGGAGAAAGACTGGAACCTACTCTGGGGCCAACGTCCTGACTTTC. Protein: CATALGRKTGTYSGANVLTF.

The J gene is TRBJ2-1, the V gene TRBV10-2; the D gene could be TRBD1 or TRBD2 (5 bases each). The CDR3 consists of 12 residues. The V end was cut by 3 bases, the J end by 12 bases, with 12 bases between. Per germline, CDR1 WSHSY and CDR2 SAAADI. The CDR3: CASSEYGTTQFF. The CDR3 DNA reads TGCGCCAGCAGTGAATACGGGACGACGCAGTTCTTC.

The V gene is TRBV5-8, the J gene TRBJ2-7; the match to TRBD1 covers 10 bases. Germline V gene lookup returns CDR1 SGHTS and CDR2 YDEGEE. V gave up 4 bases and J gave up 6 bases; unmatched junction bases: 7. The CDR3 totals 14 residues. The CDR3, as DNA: TGTGCCAGCAGCCTGAGGACAGGGGGAGGCGAGCAGTACTTC. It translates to CASSLRTGGGEQYF.

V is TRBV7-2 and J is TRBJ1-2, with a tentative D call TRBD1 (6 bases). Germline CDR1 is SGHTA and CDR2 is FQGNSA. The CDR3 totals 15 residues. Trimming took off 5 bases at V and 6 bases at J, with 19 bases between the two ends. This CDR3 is CASSVGGLQGDGYTF. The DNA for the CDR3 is TGTGCCAGCAGCGTGGGTGGGTTACAGGGCGATGGCTACACCTTC. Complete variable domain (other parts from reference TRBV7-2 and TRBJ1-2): GAGVSQSPSNKVTEKGKDVELRCDPISGHTALYWYRQSLGQGLEFLIYFQGNSAPDKSGLPSDRFSAERTGGSVSTLTIQRTQQEDSAVYLCASSVGGLQGDGYTFGSGTRLTVV.

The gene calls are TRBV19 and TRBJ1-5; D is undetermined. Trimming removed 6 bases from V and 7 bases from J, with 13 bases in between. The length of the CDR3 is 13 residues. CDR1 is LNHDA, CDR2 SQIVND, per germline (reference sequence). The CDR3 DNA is TGTGCCAGTAGACAACCGGGAGACCAGCCCCAGCATTTT. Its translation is CASRQPGDQPQHF.

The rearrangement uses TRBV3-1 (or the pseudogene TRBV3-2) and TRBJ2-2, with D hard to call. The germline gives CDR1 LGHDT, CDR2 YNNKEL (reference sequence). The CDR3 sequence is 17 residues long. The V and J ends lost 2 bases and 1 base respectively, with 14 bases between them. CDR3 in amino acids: CASSQRDRAKNTGELFF. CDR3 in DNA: TGTGCCAGCAGCCAACGAGACCGGGCCAAGAACACCGGGGAGCTGTTTTTT.

CDR3 region: CASSLFGEVETQYF. Written as DNA, the CDR3 is TGTGCCAGCAGTTTATTCGGGGAGGTCGAGACCCAGTACTTC. This chain links TRBV27 with TRBJ2-5, with a weak D call TRBD2 (6 bases). In germline, CDR1 is MNHEY, CDR2 SMNVEV (reference sequence). This CDR3 is built from 14 residues. Deletions cut 1 base from V and 5 bases from J, with 11 bases between.

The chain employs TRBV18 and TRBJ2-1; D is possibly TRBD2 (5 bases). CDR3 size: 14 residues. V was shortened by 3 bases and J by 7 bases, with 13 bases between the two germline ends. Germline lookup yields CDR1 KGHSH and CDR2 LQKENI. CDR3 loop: CASSPREVKNEQFF. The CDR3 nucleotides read TGTGCCAGCTCACCCCGGGAAGTAAAAAATGAGCAGTTCTTC.

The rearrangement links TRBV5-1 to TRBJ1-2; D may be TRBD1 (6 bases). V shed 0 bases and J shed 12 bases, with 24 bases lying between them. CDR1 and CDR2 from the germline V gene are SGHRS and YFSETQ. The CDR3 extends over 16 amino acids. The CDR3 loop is CASSLDPRTVSMVDTF. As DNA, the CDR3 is TGCGCCAGCAGCTTGGACCCCCGGACAGTGTCTATGGTCGACACCTTC.